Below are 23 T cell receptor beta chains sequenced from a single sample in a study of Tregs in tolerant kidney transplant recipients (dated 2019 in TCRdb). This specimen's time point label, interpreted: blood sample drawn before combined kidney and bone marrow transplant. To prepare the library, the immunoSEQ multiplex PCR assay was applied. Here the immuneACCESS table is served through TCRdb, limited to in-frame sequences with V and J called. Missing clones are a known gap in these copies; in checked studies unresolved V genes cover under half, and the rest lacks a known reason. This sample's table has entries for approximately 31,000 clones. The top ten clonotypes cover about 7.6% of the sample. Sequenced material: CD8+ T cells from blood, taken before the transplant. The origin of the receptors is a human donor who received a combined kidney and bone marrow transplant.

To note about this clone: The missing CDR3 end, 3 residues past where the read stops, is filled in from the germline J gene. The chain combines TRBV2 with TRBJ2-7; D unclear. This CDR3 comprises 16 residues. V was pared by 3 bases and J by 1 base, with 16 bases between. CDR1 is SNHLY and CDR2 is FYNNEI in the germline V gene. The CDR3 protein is CASSDNRAQISYEQYF. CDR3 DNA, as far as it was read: TGTGCCAGCAGTGACAATAGGGCCCAGATTTCCTACGAG.

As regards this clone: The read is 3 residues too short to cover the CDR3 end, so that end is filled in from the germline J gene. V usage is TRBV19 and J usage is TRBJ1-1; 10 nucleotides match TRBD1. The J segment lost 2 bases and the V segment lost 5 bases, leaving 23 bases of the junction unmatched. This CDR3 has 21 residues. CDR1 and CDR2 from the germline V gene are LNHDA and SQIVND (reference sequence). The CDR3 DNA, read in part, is TGTGCCAGTAGTCCAGACAGGGGGCCAGGGGCTATAATTTTCCCCAACACTGAA. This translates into CASSPDRGPGAIIFPNTE. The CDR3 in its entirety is CASSPDRGPGAIIFPNTEAFF.

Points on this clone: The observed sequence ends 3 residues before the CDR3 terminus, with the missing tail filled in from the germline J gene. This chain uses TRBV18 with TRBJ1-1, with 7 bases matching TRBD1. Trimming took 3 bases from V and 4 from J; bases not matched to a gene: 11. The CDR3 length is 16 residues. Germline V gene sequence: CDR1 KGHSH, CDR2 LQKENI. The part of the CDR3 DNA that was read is TGTGCCAGCTCACCCCCGAGGGGAGAGGGGGCCACTGAA. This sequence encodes CASSPPRGEGATE. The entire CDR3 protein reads CASSPPRGEGATEAFF.

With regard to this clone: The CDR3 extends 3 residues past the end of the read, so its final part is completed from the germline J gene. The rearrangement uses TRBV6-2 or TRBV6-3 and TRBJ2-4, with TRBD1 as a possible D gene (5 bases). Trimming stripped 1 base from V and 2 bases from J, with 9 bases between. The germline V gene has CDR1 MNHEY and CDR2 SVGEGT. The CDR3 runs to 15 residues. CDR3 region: CASSYYPGPKNIQYF. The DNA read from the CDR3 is TGTGCCAGCAGTTACTACCCAGGGCCCAAAAACATT.

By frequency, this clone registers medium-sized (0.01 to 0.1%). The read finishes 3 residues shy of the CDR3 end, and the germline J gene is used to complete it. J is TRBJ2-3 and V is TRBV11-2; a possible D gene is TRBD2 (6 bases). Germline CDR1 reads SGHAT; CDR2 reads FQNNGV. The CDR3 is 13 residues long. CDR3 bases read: TGTGCCAGCAGCTCCACGGAGGGCCTTGCG. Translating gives CASSSTEGLA. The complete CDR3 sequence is CASSSTEGLAQYF.

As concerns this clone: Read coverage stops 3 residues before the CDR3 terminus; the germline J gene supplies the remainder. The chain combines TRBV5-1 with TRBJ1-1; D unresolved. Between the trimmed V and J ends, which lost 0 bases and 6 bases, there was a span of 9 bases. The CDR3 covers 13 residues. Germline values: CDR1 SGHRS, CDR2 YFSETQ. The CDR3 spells CASSLASSPEAFF. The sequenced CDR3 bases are TGCGCCAGCAGCTTGGCGAGCTCCCCTGAA.

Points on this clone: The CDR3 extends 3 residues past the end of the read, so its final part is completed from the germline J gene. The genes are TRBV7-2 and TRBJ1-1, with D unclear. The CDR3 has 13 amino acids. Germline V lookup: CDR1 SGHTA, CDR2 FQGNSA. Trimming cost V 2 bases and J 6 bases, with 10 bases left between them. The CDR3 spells CASSLPGDPEAFF. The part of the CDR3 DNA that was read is TGTGCCAGCAGCTTACCAGGAGACCCTGAA. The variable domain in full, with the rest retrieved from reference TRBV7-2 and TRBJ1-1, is GAGVSQSPSNKVTEKGKDVELRCDPISGHTALYWYRQSLGQGLEFLIYFQGNSAPDKSGLPSDRFSAERTGGSVSTLTIQRTQQEDSAVYLCASSLPGDPEAFFGQGTRLTVV.

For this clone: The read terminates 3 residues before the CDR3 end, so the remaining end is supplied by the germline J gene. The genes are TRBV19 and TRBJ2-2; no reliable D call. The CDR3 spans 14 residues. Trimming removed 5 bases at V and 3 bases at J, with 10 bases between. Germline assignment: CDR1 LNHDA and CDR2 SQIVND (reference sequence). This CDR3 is CASSLSHYTGELFF. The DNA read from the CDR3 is TGTGCCAGTAGTCTAAGCCACTACACCGGGGAG.

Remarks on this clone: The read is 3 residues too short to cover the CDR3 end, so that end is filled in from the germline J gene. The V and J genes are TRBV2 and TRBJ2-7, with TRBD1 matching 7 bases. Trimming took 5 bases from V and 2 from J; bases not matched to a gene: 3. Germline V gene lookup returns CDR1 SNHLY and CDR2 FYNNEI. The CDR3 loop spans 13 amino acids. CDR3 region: CASSRGQPYEQYF. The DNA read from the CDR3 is TGTGCCAGCAGTAGGGGACAGCCCTACGAG. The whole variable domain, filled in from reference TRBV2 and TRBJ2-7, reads EPEVTQTPSHQVTQMGQEVILRCVPISNHLYFYWYRQILGQKVEFLVSFYNNEISEKSEIFDDQFSVERPDGSNFTLKIRSTKLEDSAMYFCASSRGQPYEQYFGPGTRLTVT.

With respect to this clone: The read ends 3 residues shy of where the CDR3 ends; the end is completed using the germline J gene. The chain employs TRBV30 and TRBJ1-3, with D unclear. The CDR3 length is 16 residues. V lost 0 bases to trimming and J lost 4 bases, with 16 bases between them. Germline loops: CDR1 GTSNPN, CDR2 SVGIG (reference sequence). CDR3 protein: CAWSVTPAGSGNTIYF. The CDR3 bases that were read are TGTGCCTGGAGTGTAACCCCCGCAGGATCAGGAAACACC.

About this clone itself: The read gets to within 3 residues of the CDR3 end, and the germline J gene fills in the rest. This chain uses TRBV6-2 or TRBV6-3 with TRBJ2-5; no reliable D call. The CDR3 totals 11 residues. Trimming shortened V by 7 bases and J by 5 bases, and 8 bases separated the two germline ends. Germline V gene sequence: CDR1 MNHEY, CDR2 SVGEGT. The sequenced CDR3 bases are TGTGCCAGCATTTTAGGGGAGACC. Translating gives CASILGET. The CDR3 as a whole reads CASILGETQYF.

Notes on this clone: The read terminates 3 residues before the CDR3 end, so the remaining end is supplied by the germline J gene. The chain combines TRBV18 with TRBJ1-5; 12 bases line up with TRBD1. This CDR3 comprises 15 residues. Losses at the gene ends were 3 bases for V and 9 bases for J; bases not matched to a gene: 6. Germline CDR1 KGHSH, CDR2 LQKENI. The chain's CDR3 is CASSPGTGGPWPQHF. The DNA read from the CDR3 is TGTGCCAGCTCACCCGGGACAGGGGGCCCGTGGCCC.

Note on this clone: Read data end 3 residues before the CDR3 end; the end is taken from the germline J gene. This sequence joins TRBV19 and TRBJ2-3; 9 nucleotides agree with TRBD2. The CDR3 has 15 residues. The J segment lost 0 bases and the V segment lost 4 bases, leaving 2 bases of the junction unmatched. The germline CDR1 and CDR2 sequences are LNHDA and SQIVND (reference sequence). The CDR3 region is CASSNSGSSTDTQYF. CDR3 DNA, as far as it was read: TGTGCCAGTAGTAATAGCGGGAGTAGCACAGATACG.

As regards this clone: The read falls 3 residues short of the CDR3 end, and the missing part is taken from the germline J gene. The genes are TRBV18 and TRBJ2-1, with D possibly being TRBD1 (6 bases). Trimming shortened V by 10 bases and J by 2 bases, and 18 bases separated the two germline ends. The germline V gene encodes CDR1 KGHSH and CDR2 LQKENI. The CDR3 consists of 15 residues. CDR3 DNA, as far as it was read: TGTGCCACCTCGGGAAAGGACAGTCCCTACAATGAG. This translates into CATSGKDSPYNE. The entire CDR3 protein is CATSGKDSPYNEQFF.

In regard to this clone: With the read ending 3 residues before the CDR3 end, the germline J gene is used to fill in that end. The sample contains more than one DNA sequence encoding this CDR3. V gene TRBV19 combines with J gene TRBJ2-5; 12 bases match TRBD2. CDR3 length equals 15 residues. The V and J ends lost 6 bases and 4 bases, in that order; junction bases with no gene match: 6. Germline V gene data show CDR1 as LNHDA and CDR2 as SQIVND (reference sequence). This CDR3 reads CASSAPGLAGETQYF. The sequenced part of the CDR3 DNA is TGTGCCAGTAGCGCCCCGGGACTAGCGGGAGAGACC.

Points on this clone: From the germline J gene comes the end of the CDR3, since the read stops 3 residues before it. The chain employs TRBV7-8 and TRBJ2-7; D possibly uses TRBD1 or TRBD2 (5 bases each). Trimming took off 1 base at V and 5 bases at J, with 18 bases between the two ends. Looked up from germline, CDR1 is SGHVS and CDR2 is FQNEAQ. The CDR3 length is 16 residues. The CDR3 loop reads CASSLVGREFPHEQYF. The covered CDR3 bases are TGTGCCAGCAGCTTAGTGGGCAGGGAGTTTCCCCACGAG.

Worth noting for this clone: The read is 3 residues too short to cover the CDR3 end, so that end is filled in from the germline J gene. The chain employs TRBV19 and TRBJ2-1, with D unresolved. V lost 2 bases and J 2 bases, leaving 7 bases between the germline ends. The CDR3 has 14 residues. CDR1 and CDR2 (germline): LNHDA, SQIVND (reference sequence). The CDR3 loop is CASSIQTTYNEQFF. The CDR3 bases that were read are TGTGCCAGTAGTATACAAACTACCTACAATGAG. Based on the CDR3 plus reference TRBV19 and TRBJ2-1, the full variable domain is DGGITQSPKYLFRKEGQNVTLSCEQNLNHDAMYWYRQDPGQGLRLIYYSQIVNDFQKGDIAEGYSVSREKKESFPLTVTSAQKNPTAFYLCASSIQTTYNEQFFGPGTRLTVL.

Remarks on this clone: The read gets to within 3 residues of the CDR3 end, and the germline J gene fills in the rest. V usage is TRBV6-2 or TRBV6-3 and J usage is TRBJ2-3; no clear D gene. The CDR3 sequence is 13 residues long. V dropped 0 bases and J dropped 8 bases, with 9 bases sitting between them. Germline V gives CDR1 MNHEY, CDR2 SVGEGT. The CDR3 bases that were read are TGTGCCAGCAGTTACTCAGGGCAGCTTACG. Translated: CASSYSGQLT. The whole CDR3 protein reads CASSYSGQLTQYF.

The CDR3 DNA, read in part, is TGTGCCAGCAATGACAGGGGGCTCTACAATGAG. Translated, it gives CASNDRGLYNE. The complete CDR3 protein is CASNDRGLYNEQFF. The chain uses TRBV6-1 and TRBJ2-1; 10 nucleotides match TRBD1. Coverage ceases 3 residues before the CDR3 finishes, and the germline J gene fills in the end. J gave up 3 bases and V 7 bases, and 3 bases lay outside the gene matches. Germline lookup yields CDR1 MNHNS and CDR2 SASEGT. The CDR3 extends over 14 amino acids.

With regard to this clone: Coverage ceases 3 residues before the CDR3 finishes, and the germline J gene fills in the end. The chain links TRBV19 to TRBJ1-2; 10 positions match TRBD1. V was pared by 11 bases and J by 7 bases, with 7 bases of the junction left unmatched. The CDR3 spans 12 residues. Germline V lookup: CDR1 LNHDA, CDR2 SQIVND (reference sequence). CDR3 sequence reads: CAGGTGAFGYTF. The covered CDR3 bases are TGTGCCGGGGGGACAGGGGCTTTTGGC.

The CDR3: CASSLAGAYEQYF. The CDR3 bases that were read are TGTGCCAGCAGCTTGGCGGGAGCGTACGAG. V and J are TRBV11-2 and TRBJ2-7; TRBD2 agrees at 7 bases. The CDR3 end is not reached by the read, which stops 3 residues before it; the germline J gene fills it in. After removal of 3 bases from V and 4 bases from J, the junction contained 3 bases not matched to a gene. From germline, CDR1 is SGHAT and CDR2 FQNNGV. The CDR3 sequence is 13 residues long. Using reference TRBV11-2 and TRBJ2-7 for the parts outside the CDR3, the full variable domain is EAGVAQSPRYKIIEKRQSVAFWCNPISGHATLYWYQQILGQGPKLLIQFQNNGVVDDSQLPKDRFSAERLKGVDSTLKIQPAKLEDSAVYLCASSLAGAYEQYFGPGTRLTVT.

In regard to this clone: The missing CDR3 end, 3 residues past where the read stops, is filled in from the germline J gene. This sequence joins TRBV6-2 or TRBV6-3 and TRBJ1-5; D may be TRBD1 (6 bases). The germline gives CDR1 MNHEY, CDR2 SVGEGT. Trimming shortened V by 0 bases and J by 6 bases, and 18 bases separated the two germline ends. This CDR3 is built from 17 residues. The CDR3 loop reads CASSYSSVGGLSQPQHF. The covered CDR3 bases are TGTGCCAGCAGTTACTCGAGCGTCGGGGGGCTCAGTCAGCCC.

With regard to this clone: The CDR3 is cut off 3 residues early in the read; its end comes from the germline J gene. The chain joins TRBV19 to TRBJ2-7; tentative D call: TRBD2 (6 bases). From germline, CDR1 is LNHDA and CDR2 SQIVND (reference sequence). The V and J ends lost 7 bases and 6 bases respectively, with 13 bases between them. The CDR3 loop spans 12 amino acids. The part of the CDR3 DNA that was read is TGTGCCAGTACGGCGGGATTGGGCGAG. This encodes CASTAGLGE. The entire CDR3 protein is CASTAGLGEQYF. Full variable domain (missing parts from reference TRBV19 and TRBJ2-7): DGGITQSPKYLFRKEGQNVTLSCEQNLNHDAMYWYRQDPGQGLRLIYYSQIVNDFQKGDIAEGYSVSREKKESFPLTVTSAQKNPTAFYLCASTAGLGEQYFGPGTRLTVT.